The clone carrying this T cell receptor beta chain was detected only a few times. Its antigen remains unknown. This entry belongs to a study of T-cell memory formation after mild COVID-19. Turning to the study itself: Most TCR clusters belonged to a single donor. Findings and caveats of the study: Some responding clones appeared in pre-infection memory, suggesting cross-reactive memory joined. Mainly in CM and EM were contracting CD4+ clones; CD8+ were in EMRA.

Constant-segment primers served in 5'RACE that generated TCR alpha and TCR beta cDNA libraries bearing sample barcodes and UMIs. Via MiXCR, TCRdb re-called the 5' RACE reads, giving one row per CDR3 protein. This sample carries 450,000 to 650,000 distinct CDR3 sequences, roughly 20% of them seen once, and the ten largest clones take about 8.7%. Sequences were obtained from PBMCs or a T cell subset sorted from them (not recorded which). This receptor was taken from an adult woman who had mild COVID-19 (a few samples of this study predate the infection). Cell type and time point are not known.

CDR3 sequence reads: CASSDGLGSYNEQFF. CDR3 DNA sequence: TGTGCCAGCAGTGATGGTTTAGGATCCTACAATGAGCAGTTCTTC. The chain is built from TRBV12-3 or TRBV12-4 and TRBJ2-1; D not resolved. The CDR3 extends over 15 amino acids. Between the trimmed V and J ends, which lost 5 bases and 1 base, there was a span of 12 bases.